This T cell receptor (beta chain) comes out of a study of CD8 T cells in ankylosing spondylitis. General study findings and limits: According to the report, clones linked to the disease were significantly enriched in matched synovial fluid samples taken from ankylosing spondylitis patients. A motif of eight or nine highly homologous TCR beta variants was seen as apparently characteristic of ankylosing spondylitis blood. Clones linked with disease were CD8+ and fairly uncommon in the peripheral blood. Reactive arthritis synovial fluid and blood were previously reported to contain some motif variants.

As regards this clonotype: What it binds is not known.

The V gene lost 2 bases and the J gene lost 6 bases, with 13 bases spanning the gap. The germline gives CDR1 DFQATT, CDR2 SNEGSKA (reference sequence). CDR3 size: 13 residues. Libraries for TCR beta were made by quantitative 5'-RACE with molecular barcodes. In TCRdb, the 5' RACE reads were re-called with MiXCR into one record per CDR3 protein. The profile shows roughly 370,000 distinct CDR3 sequences, approximately 20% of them singletons. The sample was blood, either unsorted or a sorted T cell fraction (not recorded which). The chain recombines TRBV20-1 with TRBJ1-1; D remains ambiguous. The sequence derives from a male donor with ankylosing spondylitis. In DNA form, the CDR3 reads TGCAGTGCTAGATCGGGAGGGAGGCCTGAAGCTTTCTTT. Translation: CSARSGGRPEAFF.